This TCR beta chain was sequenced for a study of blood T cell repertoires in COVID-19. Study summary: The United States, Italy and Spain supplied acute and convalescent COVID-19 samples. T cells, B-cell-depleted T cells, or PBMCs provided the cDNA or gDNA that served as material.

In the source study's methods: By means of reference gene primer amplification, nucleated cell counts were estimated. Clones were read by immunoSEQ multiplex PCR, and TCRdb kept only the in-frame ones, dropping some. V and J calls plus clone size are reproduced from that table; the DNA served to infer D and trimming. This table has about 190,000 clones, 85% to 90% appearing once. The sample was peripheral blood. This TCR was recovered from a human donor in a cohort sampled during active COVID-19.

In nucleotides, the CDR3 is TGTGCCAGCAGCTTTTCTGGGACAGGGGCCTACGAGCAGTACTTC. The encoded protein is CASSFSGTGAYEQYF. The rearrangement uses TRBV11-3 and TRBJ2-7; 10 bases fit TRBD1. Trimming at V came to 3 bases and at J to 2 bases, leaving 4 bases not matched to a gene. CDR3 length: 15 amino acids. Germline CDR1 and CDR2: SGHNT and YENEEA.